Included here is one T cell receptor (beta chain) sequence, with context. Its antigen remains unidentified. The entry originates in a study of cytomegalovirus exposure and HLA in healthy donors. Notes on the study in general: Excluded were some V segments that proved indistinguishable, including TRBV6-2 and TRBV6-3.

CDR3 length: 15 residues. Looked up from germline, CDR1 is LNHDA and CDR2 is SQIVND (reference sequence). Unmatched junction bases numbered 6, after V lost 6 bases and J lost 0 bases. PCR amplification relied on 60 Vbeta primers (plus 13 Jbeta primers). Some clones are missing from TCRdb's copy, which holds only in-frame ones; the method was immunoSEQ multiplex PCR. The sample has under 130,000 clones; 70% are singletons. Sequencing input: PBMCs. The chain joins TRBV19 to TRBJ2-7, with 9 bases lining up with TRBD1. The source is a man aged 35 to 55 in good health and CMV-seropositive. The CDR3 loop reads CASSLGTGSSYEQYV. The CDR3 DNA reads as TGTGCCAGTAGCCTCGGGACAGGGAGCTCCTACGAGCAGTACGTC.